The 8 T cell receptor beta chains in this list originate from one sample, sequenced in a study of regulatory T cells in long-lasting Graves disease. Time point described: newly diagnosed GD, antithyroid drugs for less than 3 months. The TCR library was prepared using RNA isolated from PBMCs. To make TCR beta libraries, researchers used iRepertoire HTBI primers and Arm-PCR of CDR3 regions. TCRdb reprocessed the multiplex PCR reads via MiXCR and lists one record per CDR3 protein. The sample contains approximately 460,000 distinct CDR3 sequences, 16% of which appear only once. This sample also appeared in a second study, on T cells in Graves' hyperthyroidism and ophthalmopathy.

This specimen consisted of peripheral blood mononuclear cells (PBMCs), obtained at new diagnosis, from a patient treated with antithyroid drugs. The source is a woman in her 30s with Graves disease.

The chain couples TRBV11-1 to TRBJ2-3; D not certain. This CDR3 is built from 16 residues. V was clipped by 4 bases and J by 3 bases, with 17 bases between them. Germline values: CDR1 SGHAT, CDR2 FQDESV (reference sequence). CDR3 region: CASSSYFSRSTDTQYF. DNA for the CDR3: TGTGCCAGCAGCTCCTACTTTAGCAGGAGTACAGATACGCAGTATTTT.

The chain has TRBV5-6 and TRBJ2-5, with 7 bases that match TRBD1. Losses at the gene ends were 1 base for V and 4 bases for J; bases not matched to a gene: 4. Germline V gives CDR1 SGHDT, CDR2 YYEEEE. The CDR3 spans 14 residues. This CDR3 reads CASSLRGRGETQYF. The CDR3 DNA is TGTGCCAGCAGCTTGAGGGGGCGAGGAGAGACCCAGTACTTC.

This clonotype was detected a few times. The CDR3 sequence is CAWSVRRRDTEAFF. The CDR3 nucleotides are TGTGCCTGGAGTGTACGACGAAGGGACACTGAAGCTTTCTTT. The chain joins TRBV30 to TRBJ1-1; D gene ambiguous. The germline CDR1 and CDR2 sequences are GTSNPN and SVGIG (reference sequence). V lost 0 bases and J lost 3, with 11 bases in between. The CDR3 is 14 residues long.

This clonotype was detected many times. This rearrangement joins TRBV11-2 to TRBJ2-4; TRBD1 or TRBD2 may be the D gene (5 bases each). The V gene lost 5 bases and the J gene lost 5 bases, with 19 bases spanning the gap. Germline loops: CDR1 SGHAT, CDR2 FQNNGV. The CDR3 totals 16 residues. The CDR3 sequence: CASSHLAGRDQNIQYF. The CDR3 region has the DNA TGTGCCAGCAGCCATCTAGCAGGCAGGGACCAAAACATTCAGTACTTC.

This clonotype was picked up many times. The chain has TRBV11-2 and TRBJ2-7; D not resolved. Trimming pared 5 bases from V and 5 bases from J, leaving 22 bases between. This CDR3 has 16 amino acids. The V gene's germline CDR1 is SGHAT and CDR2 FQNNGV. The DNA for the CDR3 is TGTGCCAGCAGCCCCTCCAACACGGTAAACCGCCACGAGCAGTACTTC. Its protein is CASSPSNTVNRHEQYF. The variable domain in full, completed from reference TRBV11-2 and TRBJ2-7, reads EAGVAQSPRYKIIEKRQSVAFWCNPISGHATLYWYQQILGQGPKLLIQFQNNGVVDDSQLPKDRFSAERLKGVDSTLKIQPAKLEDSAVYLCASSPSNTVNRHEQYFGPGTRLTVT.

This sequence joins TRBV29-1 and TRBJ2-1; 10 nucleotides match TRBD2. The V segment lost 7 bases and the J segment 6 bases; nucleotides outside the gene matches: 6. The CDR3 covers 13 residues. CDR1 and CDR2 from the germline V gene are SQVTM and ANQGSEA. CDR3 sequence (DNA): TGCAGCGCAACTAGCGGGGAGCTCAATGAGCAGTTCTTC. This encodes CSATSGELNEQFF.

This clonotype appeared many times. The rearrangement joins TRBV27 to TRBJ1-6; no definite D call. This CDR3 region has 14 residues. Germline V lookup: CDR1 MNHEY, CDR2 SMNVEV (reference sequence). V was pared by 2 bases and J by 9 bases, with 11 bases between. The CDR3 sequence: CASSLLEGGSPLHF. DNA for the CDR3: TGTGCCAGCAGTTTACTAGAGGGCGGTTCACCCCTCCACTTT.

For the CDR3, the DNA is TGTGCCAGCAGTGAGGCGACGAACACTGAAGCTTTCTTT. This codes for CASSEATNTEAFF. V usage is TRBV25-1 and J usage is TRBJ1-1; no clear D. Per the germline V gene, CDR1 is MGHDK and CDR2 is SYGVNS. V lost 3 bases, J lost 1 base, and 6 bases lay in between. The CDR3 loop spans 13 amino acids.